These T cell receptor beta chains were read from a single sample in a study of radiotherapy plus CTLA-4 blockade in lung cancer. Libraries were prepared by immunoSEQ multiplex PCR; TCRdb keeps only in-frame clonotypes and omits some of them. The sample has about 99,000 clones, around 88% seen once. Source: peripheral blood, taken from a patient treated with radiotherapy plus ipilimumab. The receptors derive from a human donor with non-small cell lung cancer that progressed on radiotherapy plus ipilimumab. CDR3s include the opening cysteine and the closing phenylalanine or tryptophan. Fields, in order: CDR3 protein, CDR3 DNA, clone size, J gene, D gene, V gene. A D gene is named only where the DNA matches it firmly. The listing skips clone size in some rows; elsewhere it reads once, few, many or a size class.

CDR3: CAWSVSGGAKAFF
DNA: TGTGCCTGGAGTGTATCGGGAGGGGCGAAAGCTTTCTTT
size: .
J: TRBJ1-1
D: .
V: TRBV30

CDR3: CASSLYQGSLIDNEQFF
DNA: TGTGCCAGCTCACTCTACCAGGGGAGTCTCATCGACAATGAGCAGTTCTTC
size: once
J: TRBJ2-1
D: .
V: TRBV18

CDR3: CSVDGSGRGETQYF
DNA: TGCAGCGTTGACGGTAGCGGGAGGGGAGAGACCCAGTACTTC
size: once
J: TRBJ2-5
D: TRBD2
V: TRBV29-1

CDR3: CASSETGGSTDTQYF
DNA: TGTGCCAGCAGTGAAACTGGCGGAAGCACAGATACGCAGTATTTT
size: .
J: TRBJ2-3
D: .
V: TRBV6-1

CDR3: CASSQEGTGELFF
DNA: TGTGCCAGCAGCCAAGAAGGGACCGGGGAGCTGTTTTTT
size: .
J: TRBJ2-2
D: .
V: TRBV7-9

CDR3: CASSVRPTGIEQFF
DNA: TGTGCCAGCAGCGTCAGACCGACAGGGATTGAGCAGTTCTTC
size: .
J: TRBJ2-1
D: TRBD1
V: TRBV9

CDR3: CASSLKAGGQYNEQFF
DNA: TGTGCCAGCAGCCTCAAAGCGGGAGGACAATACAATGAGCAGTTCTTC
size: .
J: TRBJ2-1
D: TRBD2
V: TRBV5-6

CDR3: CASRATSEYNEQFF
DNA: TGTGCCAGCAGGGCGACTAGCGAGTACAATGAGCAGTTCTTC
size: .
J: TRBJ2-1
D: TRBD2
V: TRBV7-2

CDR3: CASSSLQGAGTEAFF
DNA: TGTGCCAGCAGTTCCCTGCAGGGGGCCGGCACTGAAGCTTTCTTT
size: .
J: TRBJ1-1
D: TRBD1
V: TRBV6-5

CDR3: CASSGSGEQYF
DNA: TGCGCCAGCAGTGGATCCGGCGAGCAGTACTTC
size: .
J: TRBJ2-7
D: .
V: TRBV10-2

CDR3: CASSVGSNQPQHF
DNA: TGCGCCAGCTCGGTGGGGAGCAATCAGCCCCAGCATTTT
size: .
J: TRBJ1-5
D: .
V: TRBV5-1

CDR3: CASSTSGRGYNEQFF
DNA: TGTGCCAGCAGTACTAGCGGGAGGGGGTACAATGAGCAGTTCTTC
size: .
J: TRBJ2-1
D: TRBD2
V: TRBV2

CDR3: CASSLGGDTQYF
DNA: TGTGCCAGCAGCCTCGGTGGAGATACGCAGTATTTT
size: once
J: TRBJ2-3
D: .
V: TRBV5-6

CDR3: CASSQDLDSPRSYNEQFF
DNA: TGCGCCAGCAGCCAAGACCTGGACTCCCCACGCTCCTACAATGAGCAGTTCTTC
size: .
J: TRBJ2-1
D: .
V: TRBV4-1

CDR3: CASSEQGGYGNTIYF
DNA: TGTGCCAGCAGCGAACAGGGAGGGTACGGAAACACCATATATTTT
size: .
J: TRBJ1-3
D: .
V: TRBV2

CDR3: CASTLGVFNRYTF
DNA: TGTGCCAGCACCCTGGGGGTTTTTAATCGCTACACCTTC
size: .
J: TRBJ1-2
D: .
V: TRBV5-6

CDR3: CASSPGGAGVRYNEQFF
DNA: TGTGCCAGCAGCCCAGGAGGGGCGGGAGTAAGGTACAATGAGCAGTTCTTC
size: .
J: TRBJ2-1
D: TRBD2
V: TRBV9

CDR3: CASSQDREETQYF
DNA: TGCGCCAGCAGCCAAGACAGGGAGGAGACCCAGTACTTC
size: .
J: TRBJ2-5
D: .
V: TRBV4-1

CDR3: CASSLSLVREEDTDTQYF
DNA: TGTGCCAGCAGCTTAAGCCTCGTGAGGGAGGAGGACACAGATACGCAGTATTTT
size: once
J: TRBJ2-3
D: .
V: TRBV7-6

CDR3: CASGSSGSARNTGELFF
DNA: TGTGCCAGTGGGTCTAGCGGGAGTGCGAGGAACACCGGGGAGCTGTTTTTT
size: once
J: TRBJ2-2
D: TRBD2
V: TRBV19

CDR3: CASTSRGEELFF
DNA: TGTGCCAGCACCTCCCGGGGTGAGGAGCTGTTTTTT
size: .
J: TRBJ2-2
D: .
V: TRBV2

CDR3: CASSLVGDGNQPQHF
DNA: TGTGCCAGCAGCTTGGTAGGGGATGGCAATCAGCCCCAGCATTTT
size: .
J: TRBJ1-5
D: .
V: TRBV5-5

CDR3: CASSASSGSSNEQFF
DNA: TGTGCCAGCAGCGCCTCTAGCGGGAGTTCAAATGAGCAGTTCTTC
size: .
J: TRBJ2-1
D: TRBD2
V: TRBV11-3

CDR3: CASSGQETQYF
DNA: TGTGCCAGCTCGGGCCAAGAGACCCAGTACTTC
size: .
J: TRBJ2-5
D: .
V: TRBV18

CDR3: CASSELAGGTGEQFF
DNA: TGTGCCAGCAGCGAACTAGCGGGAGGGACCGGTGAGCAGTTCTTC
size: .
J: TRBJ2-1
D: TRBD2
V: TRBV7-8

CDR3: CASSLGFYEQYF
DNA: TGTGCCAGCAGTCTGGGGTTCTACGAGCAGTACTTC
size: .
J: TRBJ2-7
D: .
V: TRBV5-5

CDR3: CASSSTPDRGGNTIYF
DNA: TGTGCCAGCAGCTCCACACCGGACAGGGGCGGAAACACCATATATTTT
size: .
J: TRBJ1-3
D: TRBD1
V: TRBV7-9

CDR3: CASSNLGSGNTIYF
DNA: TGTGCCAGCTCCAACTTAGGGTCTGGAAACACCATATATTTT
size: .
J: TRBJ1-3
D: .
V: TRBV28

CDR3: CASTHGAGELFF
DNA: TGTGCCAGCACCCACGGGGCCGGGGAGCTGTTTTTT
size: .
J: TRBJ2-2
D: .
V: TRBV5-5

CDR3: CASSFIRTGKNEQFF
DNA: TGTGCCAGCAGCTTTATCCGGACAGGGAAGAATGAGCAGTTCTTC
size: .
J: TRBJ2-1
D: TRBD1
V: TRBV11-3

CDR3: CASSQEGGTDPYEQYF
DNA: TGCGCCAGCAGCCAAGAGGGGGGGACGGATCCCTACGAGCAGTACTTC
size: .
J: TRBJ2-7
D: TRBD2
V: TRBV4-1

CDR3: CASSLRLAGDDDEQFF
DNA: TGTGCCAGCAGTCTCCGACTAGCGGGAGACGACGATGAGCAGTTCTTC
size: .
J: TRBJ2-1
D: TRBD2
V: TRBV27

CDR3: CASSDGPGFTGELFF
DNA: TGCGCCAGCAGCGATGGTCCAGGCTTCACCGGGGAGCTGTTTTTT
size: .
J: TRBJ2-2
D: .
V: TRBV5-1

CDR3: CASSPPNSIRQGLTEAFF
DNA: TGTGCCAGCTCACCACCGAATAGCATCCGACAGGGGCTAACTGAAGCTTTCTTT
size: .
J: TRBJ1-1
D: TRBD1
V: TRBV18

CDR3: CASSRPVPGRDEQYF
DNA: TGTGCCAGCAGTCGCCCCGTCCCAGGGCGGGACGAGCAGTACTTC
size: .
J: TRBJ2-7
D: .
V: TRBV28

CDR3: CASSPERAKNIQYF
DNA: TGTGCCAGCAGCCCAGAGAGGGCCAAAAACATTCAGTACTTC
size: .
J: TRBJ2-4
D: .
V: TRBV27

CDR3: CASSPQTSGPTDTQYF
DNA: TGCGCCAGCAGCCCTCAGACTAGCGGACCCACAGATACGCAGTATTTT
size: .
J: TRBJ2-3
D: TRBD2
V: TRBV5-1

CDR3: CASRFKGSYEQYF
DNA: TGTGCCAGCAGGTTCAAGGGTTCCTACGAGCAGTACTTC
size: few
J: TRBJ2-7
D: .
V: TRBV6-1

CDR3: CATDLGLGYNEQFF
DNA: TGTGCCACCGACCTGGGGTTGGGGTACAATGAGCAGTTCTTC
size: .
J: TRBJ2-1
D: .
V: TRBV5-8

CDR3: CASSLTGTSGNTIYF
DNA: TGTGCCAGCAGCTTGACAGGGACCTCTGGAAACACCATATATTTT
size: .
J: TRBJ1-3
D: TRBD1
V: TRBV6-5

CDR3: CASSLEVAGVSSEQFF
DNA: TGCGCCAGCAGCTTGGAAGTAGCGGGAGTATCCAGTGAGCAGTTCTTC
size: .
J: TRBJ2-1
D: TRBD2
V: TRBV5-1

CDR3: CASSVRQGDGYTF
DNA: TGTGCCAGCAGCGTGCGACAGGGTGATGGCTACACCTTC
size: .
J: TRBJ1-2
D: TRBD1
V: TRBV9

CDR3: CASSLAVRWEGTNAEYEQYF
DNA: TGCGCCAGCAGCTTGGCCGTCCGGTGGGAGGGAACGAACGCGGAGTACGAGCAGTACTTC
size: .
J: TRBJ2-7
D: TRBD2
V: TRBV5-1

CDR3: CASSPEGRDWQPQHF
DNA: TGCGCCAGCAGCCCCGAGGGCAGGGATTGGCAGCCCCAGCATTTT
size: once
J: TRBJ1-5
D: .
V: TRBV5-1

CDR3: CASSLVLNTEAFF
DNA: TGCGCCAGCAGCTTGGTCCTGAACACTGAGGCTTTCTTT
size: .
J: TRBJ1-1
D: .
V: TRBV5-1

CDR3: CASSLGPGGTGELFF
DNA: TGTGCCAGCAGCTTAGGTCCGGGCGGAACCGGGGAGCTGTTTTTT
size: .
J: TRBJ2-2
D: .
V: TRBV7-6